Listed here are 19 T cell receptor beta chains from one sample, sequenced in a study of T cell clones after liver transplantation. TCRdb keeps only in-frame clones here, not all; method: immunoSEQ multiplex PCR. The sample shows roughly 100,000 clones, 75% to 90% of them seen only once. Sample: CD4+ T cells from blood, taken before liver transplant. These receptor sequences come from a human donor who received a liver transplant.

The chain joins TRBV7-2 to TRBJ2-1, with 10 bases matching TRBD1. V lost 3 bases to trimming and J lost 2 bases; unmatched junction nucleotides: 1. The CDR3 runs to 15 residues. Germline values: CDR1 SGHTA, CDR2 FQGNSA. The CDR3: CASSLGQGTYNEQFF. CDR3 bases: TGTGCCAGCAGCTTGGGACAGGGGACCTACAATGAGCAGTTCTTC.

The chain links TRBV14 to TRBJ2-7; D not certain. There are 15 residues in the CDR3. The V gene's germline CDR1 is SGHDN and CDR2 FVKESK. V shed 4 bases and J shed 1 base, with 14 bases lying between them. The CDR3 nucleotides are TGTGCCAGCAGCCTCTTCTTGGGAACTTCCTACGAGCAGTACTTC. Amino acid sequence: CASSLFLGTSYEQYF.

The CDR3 region has the DNA TGTGCCAGCAGCCAAGAAGAAAGCGGGGTAGCATATGGCTACACCTTC. It is translated as CASSQEESGVAYGYTF. The chain carries TRBV4-2 and TRBJ1-2, with no clear D. V was pared by 0 bases and J by 5 bases, with 16 bases between. CDR1 LGHNA and CDR2 YNFKEQ come from the germline V gene. This CDR3 has 16 residues.

V is TRBV28 and J is TRBJ2-2; D is possibly TRBD1 (7 bases). CDR3 size: 17 residues. V was shortened by 5 bases and J by 7 bases, with 23 bases between the two germline ends. Per germline, CDR1 MDHEN and CDR2 SYDVKM. DNA for the CDR3: TGTGCCAGCAGTGTTATAGGCAGGGGGGAAAAGAGCGGGGAGCTGTTTTTT. Protein product: CASSVIGRGEKSGELFF.

The chain links TRBV6-1 to TRBJ1-1; TRBD1 is a possible D gene (5 bases). CDR1 and CDR2 (germline): MNHNS, SASEGT. The V end was cut by 5 bases, the J end by 7 bases, with 17 bases between. CDR3 length equals 14 residues. In DNA form, the CDR3 reads TGTGCCAGCAGTAGATTAGGCAGGGAATTTGAAGCTTTCTTT. This sequence encodes CASSRLGREFEAFF.

This chain connects TRBV7-7 to TRBJ2-7; TRBD1 matches 12 bases. J lost 6 bases, V lost 5 bases, and 8 bases had no gene match. From germline, CDR1 is SSHAT and CDR2 FNYEAQ (reference sequence). The CDR3 is 15 residues long. The DNA for the CDR3 is TGTGCCAGCAGCCGAGGGGGGACAGGGGGCAGCGAGCAGTACTTC. Translation gives CASSRGGTGGSEQYF.

The gene calls are TRBV5-4 and TRBJ2-2; 16 bases fit TRBD2. Trimming cost V 4 bases and J 7 bases; bases outside gene matches: 7. CDR1 SGHNT and CDR2 YYREEE come from the germline V gene (reference sequence). This CDR3 is 17 amino acids long. The CDR3 loop reads CASSLGLAGGPNGELFF. CDR3 nucleotide sequence: TGTGCCAGCAGCCTGGGACTAGCGGGGGGGCCGAACGGGGAGCTGTTTTTT.

The chain is built from TRBV18 and TRBJ1-4; 8 nucleotides agree with TRBD1. CDR1 KGHSH and CDR2 LQKENI come from the germline V gene. After removal of 1 base from V and 3 bases from J, the junction contained 4 bases not matched to a gene. CDR3 length: 16 amino acids. The CDR3 sequence: CASSPRQGISNEKLFF. CDR3 DNA sequence: TGTGCCAGCTCACCACGACAGGGGATCTCTAATGAAAAACTGTTTTTT.

This clone was picked up one time. J is TRBJ1-2 and V is TRBV7-9, with D maybe TRBD1 (6 bases). Germline V CDR1 and CDR2: SEHNR, FQNEAQ (reference sequence). The CDR3 contains 14 residues. V was cut by 3 bases and J by 0 bases, with 8 bases left in between. The CDR3 coding sequence is TGTGCCAGCAGCTTTGGACAGACTAACTATGGCTACACCTTC. Translation gives CASSFGQTNYGYTF. Filled out from reference TRBV7-9 and TRBJ1-2, the complete variable domain reads DTGVSQNPRHKITKRGQNVTFRCDPISEHNRLYWYRQTLGQGPEFLTYFQNEAQLEKSRLLSDRFSAERPKGSFSTLEIQRTEQGDSAMYLCASSFGQTNYGYTFGSGTRLTVV.

This rearrangement joins TRBV5-1 to TRBJ2-7; 11 positions match TRBD2. J gave up 2 bases and V 4 bases, and 2 bases lay outside the gene matches. Germline CDR1 is SGHRS and CDR2 is YFSETQ. The length of the CDR3 is 14 residues. CDR3 nucleotides: TGCGCCAGCAGCGAGGGACTAGCGGCCTACGAGCAGTACTTC. It translates to CASSEGLAAYEQYF.

The J gene is TRBJ2-5, the V gene TRBV5-1, with TRBD1 matching over 12 bases. The germline V gene encodes CDR1 SGHRS and CDR2 YFSETQ. V was pared by 3 bases and J by 4 bases, with 13 bases of the junction left unmatched. The CDR3 spans 18 residues. This chain's CDR3 is CASSSGPTGQGARETQYF. The CDR3 DNA reads as TGCGCCAGCAGCTCTGGGCCCACGGGACAGGGGGCCCGAGAGACCCAGTACTTC.

The V call is TRBV7-3, the J call TRBJ1-2; no reliable D call. The CDR3 has 12 amino acids. V lost 4 bases and J lost 13, with 16 bases in between. Germline loops: CDR1 SGHTA, CDR2 FQGTGA. CDR3 nucleotide sequence: TGTGCCAGCAGCTCCTACGGACTGAGTGTCACCTTC. It translates to CASSSYGLSVTF. Based on the CDR3 plus reference TRBV7-3 and TRBJ1-2, the full variable domain is GAGVSQTPSNKVTEKGKYVELRCDPISGHTALYWYRQSLGQGPEFLIYFQGTGAADDSGLPNDRFFAVRPEGSVSTLKIQRTERGDSAVYLCASSSYGLSVTFGSGTRLTVV.

This chain links TRBV4-3 with TRBJ1-2; D gene ambiguous. Germline CDR1 and CDR2: LGHNA and YSLEER. This CDR3 has 15 amino acids. V lost 2 bases to trimming and J lost 0 bases, with 10 bases between them. The CDR3: CASSQIGFANYGYTF. CDR3 nucleotide sequence: TGCGCCAGCAGCCAAATCGGGTTTGCTAACTATGGCTACACCTTC.

In DNA, the CDR3 is TGTGCCAGCAGTGATCCCAAGGACAGGGTGACGGAGACCCAGTACTTC. This gives the protein CASSDPKDRVTETQYF. The rearrangement links TRBV25-1 to TRBJ2-5; 8 bases are shared with TRBD1. This CDR3 has 16 amino acids. The ends lost 3 bases at V and 5 bases at J; junction bases unmatched: 11. CDR1 MGHDK and CDR2 SYGVNS come from the germline V gene.

This rearrangement joins TRBV19 to TRBJ1-1; no firm D call. V lost 1 base, J lost 0 bases, and 6 bases lay in between. Germline-derived CDR1 and CDR2 are LNHDA and SQIVND (reference sequence). The CDR3 is 14 residues long. CDR3 protein: CASSIGVLNTEAFF. DNA for the CDR3: TGTGCCAGTAGTATAGGGGTTCTGAACACTGAAGCTTTCTTT.

The V call is TRBV25-1, the J call TRBJ2-5, with D possibly being TRBD2 (5 bases). Trimming removed 6 bases from V and 4 bases from J, with 15 bases in between. CDR1 MGHDK and CDR2 SYGVNS come from the germline V gene. The CDR3 loop spans 14 amino acids. Here the CDR3 DNA reads TGTGCCAGCAGAGTCAACGACGGAGGAGAGACCCAGTACTTC. Translated, it gives CASRVNDGGETQYF.

The chain employs TRBV11-2 and TRBJ2-7, with 9 bases that match TRBD1. The ends lost 0 bases at V and 3 bases at J; junction bases unmatched: 3. Germline CDR1 is SGHAT and CDR2 is FQNNGV. This CDR3 has 15 residues. The DNA for the CDR3 is TGTGCCAGCAGCTTAGAGACAGGGGGAAGCTACGAGCAGTACTTC. Translating gives CASSLETGGSYEQYF.

This chain uses TRBV5-1 with TRBJ1-4; 9 bases agree with TRBD1. With 4 bases clipped from V and 6 bases from J, the junction kept 7 bases outside the gene matches. From germline, CDR1 is SGHRS and CDR2 YFSETQ. The CDR3 has 15 amino acids. For the CDR3, the DNA is TGCGCCAGCAGCCGAACAGGGGGCGGAGATGAAAAACTGTTTTTT. As protein: CASSRTGGGDEKLFF.

V gene TRBV19 combines with J gene TRBJ1-5; maybe TRBD1 (5 bases). CDR3 length equals 15 residues. The germline V and J ends were trimmed by 4 bases and 2 bases, with 12 bases remaining between them. Per the germline V gene, CDR1 is LNHDA and CDR2 is SQIVND (reference sequence). This CDR3 reads CASSRGREGNQPQHF. The DNA for the CDR3 is TGTGCCAGTAGTAGGGGCAGGGAGGGCAATCAGCCCCAGCATTTT. The full variable domain, completed using reference TRBV19 and TRBJ1-5, is DGGITQSPKYLFRKEGQNVTLSCEQNLNHDAMYWYRQDPGQGLRLIYYSQIVNDFQKGDIAEGYSVSREKKESFPLTVTSAQKNPTAFYLCASSRGREGNQPQHFGDGTRLSIL.